This passage covers 3 T cell receptor beta chains from one sample sequenced in a study of PD-1 blockade in classical Hodgkin lymphoma. Each patient experienced a relapse that followed autologous stem cell transplantation, and brentuximab vedotin exposure varied. Sequenced by immunoSEQ multiplex PCR; TCRdb stores in-frame clones only, minus some. Altogether nearly 60,000 clones are present, around 93% being singletons, with the ten largest covering 8.5% to 12%. The source material was peripheral blood mononuclear cells (PBMCs), sampled before the second cycle of nivolumab. Every receptor here comes from a human donor with classical Hodgkin lymphoma.

The rearrangement joins TRBV5-1 to TRBJ1-3; D gene ambiguous. The V gene lost 4 bases and the J gene lost 2 bases, with 10 bases spanning the gap. The CDR3 contains 14 residues. The germline V gene encodes CDR1 SGHRS and CDR2 YFSETQ. Here the CDR3 DNA reads TGCGCCAGCAGCATTGAGGGAACTGGAAACACCATATATTTT. Residues: CASSIEGTGNTIYF. Together with reference TRBV5-1 and TRBJ1-3, the CDR3 gives the full variable domain: KAGVTQTPRYLIKTRGQQVTLSCSPISGHRSVSWYQQTPGQGLQFLFEYFSETQRNKGNFPGRFSGRQFSNSRSEMNVSTLELGDSALYLCASSIEGTGNTIYFGEGSWLTVV.

In DNA form, the CDR3 reads TGTGCCAGCAGCTCGGGACTAGCGGGAGGGTTCACAGATACGCAGTATTTT. Encoded protein: CASSSGLAGGFTDTQYF. The chain employs TRBV5-4 and TRBJ2-3, with 16 bases aligning to TRBD2. CDR3 length: 17 residues. The V segment lost 3 bases and the J segment 2 bases; nucleotides outside the gene matches: 3. Per the germline V gene, CDR1 is SGHNT and CDR2 is YYREEE (reference sequence).

The rearrangement links TRBV28 to TRBJ1-1; D is unclear. V was shortened by 6 bases and J by 5 bases, with 13 bases between the two germline ends. The CDR3 loop spans 13 amino acids. Germline V lookup: CDR1 MDHEN, CDR2 SYDVKM. CDR3: CASRLTRWTEAFF. Here the CDR3 DNA reads TGTGCCAGCAGACTGACAAGGTGGACTGAAGCTTTCTTT.